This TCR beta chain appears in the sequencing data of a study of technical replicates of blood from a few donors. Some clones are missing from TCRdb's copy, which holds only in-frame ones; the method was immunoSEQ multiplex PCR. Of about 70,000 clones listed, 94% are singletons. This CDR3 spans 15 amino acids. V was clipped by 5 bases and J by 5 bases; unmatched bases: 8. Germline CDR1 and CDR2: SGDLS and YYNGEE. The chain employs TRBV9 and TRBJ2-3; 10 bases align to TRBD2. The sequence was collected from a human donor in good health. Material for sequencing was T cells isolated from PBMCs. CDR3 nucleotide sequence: TGTGCCAGCAGTGAGCGGGAGGGCCAATTAGATACGCAGTATTTT. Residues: CASSEREGQLDTQYF.